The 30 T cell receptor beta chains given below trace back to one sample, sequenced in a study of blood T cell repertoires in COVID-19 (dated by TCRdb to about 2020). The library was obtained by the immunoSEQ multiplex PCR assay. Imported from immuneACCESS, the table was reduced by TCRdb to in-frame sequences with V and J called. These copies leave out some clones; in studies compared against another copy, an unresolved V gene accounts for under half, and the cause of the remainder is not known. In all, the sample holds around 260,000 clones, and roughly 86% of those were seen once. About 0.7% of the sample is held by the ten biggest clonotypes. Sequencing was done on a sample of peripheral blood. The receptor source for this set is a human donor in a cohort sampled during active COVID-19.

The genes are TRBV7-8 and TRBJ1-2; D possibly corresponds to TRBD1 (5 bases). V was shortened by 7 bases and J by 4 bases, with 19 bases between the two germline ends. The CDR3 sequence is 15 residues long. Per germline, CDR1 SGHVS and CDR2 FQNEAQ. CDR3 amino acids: CASTGTADRAYGYTF. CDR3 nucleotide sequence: TGTGCCAGCACCGGGACTGCCGATAGAGCCTATGGCTACACCTTC. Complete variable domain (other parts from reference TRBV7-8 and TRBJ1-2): GAGVSQSPRYKVAKRGQDVALRCDPISGHVSLFWYQQALGQGPEFLTYFQNEAQLDKSGLPSDRFFAERPEGSVSTLKIQRTQQEDSAVYLCASTGTADRAYGYTFGSGTRLTVV.

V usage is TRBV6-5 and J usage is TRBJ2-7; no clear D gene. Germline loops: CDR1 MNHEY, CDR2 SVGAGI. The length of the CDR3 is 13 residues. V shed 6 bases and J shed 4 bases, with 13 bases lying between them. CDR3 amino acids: CASRPTDRYEQYF. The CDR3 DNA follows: TGTGCCAGCAGACCTACTGATCGGTACGAGCAGTACTTC.

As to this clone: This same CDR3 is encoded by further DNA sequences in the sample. The CDR3 is CASSLRETQYF. CDR3 nucleotides: TGTGCCAGCAGTTTACGAGAGACCCAGTACTTC. The rearrangement links TRBV12-3 or TRBV12-4 to TRBJ2-5; no reliable D call. The CDR3 sequence is 11 residues long. V gave up 2 bases and J gave up 4 bases, with 2 bases separating them.

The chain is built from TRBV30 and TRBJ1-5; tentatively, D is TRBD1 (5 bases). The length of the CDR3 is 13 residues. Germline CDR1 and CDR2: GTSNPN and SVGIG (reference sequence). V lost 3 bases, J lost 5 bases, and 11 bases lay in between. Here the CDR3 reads CAWSWGGDQPQHF. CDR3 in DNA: TGTGCCTGGAGCTGGGGGGGAGATCAGCCCCAGCATTTT. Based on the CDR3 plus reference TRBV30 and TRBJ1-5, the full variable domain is SQTIHQWPATLVQPVGSPLSLECTVEGTSNPNLYWYRQAAGRGLQLLFYSVGIGQISSEVPQNLSASRPQDRQFILSSKKLLLSDSGFYLCAWSWGGDQPQHFGDGTRLSIL.

This chain's CDR3 is CASSMTGGDYNEQFF. CDR3 sequence (DNA): TGTGCCAGTAGTATGACAGGGGGCGACTACAATGAGCAGTTCTTC. The chain couples TRBV19 to TRBJ2-1; 10 nucleotides line up with TRBD1. CDR1 is LNHDA and CDR2 is SQIVND in the germline V gene (reference sequence). The J segment lost 3 bases and the V segment lost 3 bases, leaving 2 bases of the junction unmatched. This CDR3 is built from 15 residues.

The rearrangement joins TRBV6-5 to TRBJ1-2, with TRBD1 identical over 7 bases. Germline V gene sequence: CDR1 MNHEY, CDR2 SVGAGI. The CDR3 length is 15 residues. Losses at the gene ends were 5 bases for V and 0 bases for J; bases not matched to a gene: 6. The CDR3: CASSRGTDANYGYTF. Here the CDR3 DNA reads TGTGCCAGCAGTAGAGGGACAGACGCTAACTATGGCTACACCTTC.

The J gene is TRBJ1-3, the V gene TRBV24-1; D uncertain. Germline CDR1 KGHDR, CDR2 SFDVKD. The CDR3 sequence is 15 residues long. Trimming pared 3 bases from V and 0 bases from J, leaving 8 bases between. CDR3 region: CATSDTTNSGNTIYF. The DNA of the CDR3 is TGTGCCACCAGTGATACAACCAACTCTGGAAACACCATATATTTT.

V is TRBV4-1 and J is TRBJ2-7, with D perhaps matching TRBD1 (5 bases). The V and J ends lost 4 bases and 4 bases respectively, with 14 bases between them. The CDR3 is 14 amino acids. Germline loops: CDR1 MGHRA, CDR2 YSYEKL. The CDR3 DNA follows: TGCGCCAGCAGCCGATTGCCCAGGGTGTACGAGCAGTACTTC. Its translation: CASSRLPRVYEQYF.

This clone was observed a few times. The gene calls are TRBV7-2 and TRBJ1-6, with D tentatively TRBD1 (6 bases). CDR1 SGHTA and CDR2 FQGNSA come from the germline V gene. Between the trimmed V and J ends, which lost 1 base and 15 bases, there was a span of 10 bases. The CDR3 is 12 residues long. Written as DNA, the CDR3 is TGTGCCAGCAGCTTAGAGGACAGCCGCCTCCACTTT. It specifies CASSLEDSRLHF.

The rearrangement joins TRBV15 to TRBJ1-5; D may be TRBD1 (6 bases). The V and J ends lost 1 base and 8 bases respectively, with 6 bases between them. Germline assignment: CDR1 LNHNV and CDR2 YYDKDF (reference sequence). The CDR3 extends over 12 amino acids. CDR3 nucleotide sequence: TGTGCCACCAGCAGAGCAGGGGAGCCCCAGCATTTT. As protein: CATSRAGEPQHF.

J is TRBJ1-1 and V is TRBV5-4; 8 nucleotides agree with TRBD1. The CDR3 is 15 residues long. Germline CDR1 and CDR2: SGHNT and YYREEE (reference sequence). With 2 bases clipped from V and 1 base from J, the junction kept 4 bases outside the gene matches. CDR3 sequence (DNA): TGTGCCAGCAGCTTAAACAGGGGGGCGAACACTGAAGCTTTCTTT. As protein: CASSLNRGANTEAFF.

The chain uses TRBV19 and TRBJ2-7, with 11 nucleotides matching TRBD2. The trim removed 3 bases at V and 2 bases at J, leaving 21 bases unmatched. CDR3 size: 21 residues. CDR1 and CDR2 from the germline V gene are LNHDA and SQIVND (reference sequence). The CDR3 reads CASSMSPPDLAGGSPAYEQYF. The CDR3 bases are TGTGCCAGTAGTATGAGCCCCCCGGACTTAGCGGGGGGGTCCCCCGCCTACGAGCAGTACTTC. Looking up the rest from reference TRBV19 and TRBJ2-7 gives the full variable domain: DGGITQSPKYLFRKEGQNVTLSCEQNLNHDAMYWYRQDPGQGLRLIYYSQIVNDFQKGDIAEGYSVSREKKESFPLTVTSAQKNPTAFYLCASSMSPPDLAGGSPAYEQYFGPGTRLTVT.

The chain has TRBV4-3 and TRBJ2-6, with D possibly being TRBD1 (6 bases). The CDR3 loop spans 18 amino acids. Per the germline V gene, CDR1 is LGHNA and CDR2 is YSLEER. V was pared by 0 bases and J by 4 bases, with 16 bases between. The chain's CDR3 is CASSQDLVWGPGANVLTF. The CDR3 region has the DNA TGCGCCAGCAGCCAAGATCTCGTTTGGGGGCCCGGGGCCAACGTCCTGACTTTC.

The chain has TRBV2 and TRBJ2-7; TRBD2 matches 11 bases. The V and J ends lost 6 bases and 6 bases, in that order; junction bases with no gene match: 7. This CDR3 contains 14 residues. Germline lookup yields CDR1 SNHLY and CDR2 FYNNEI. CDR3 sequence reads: CASRPTSGSSEQYF. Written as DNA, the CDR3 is TGTGCCAGCAGACCCACTAGCGGGAGTAGCGAGCAGTACTTC.

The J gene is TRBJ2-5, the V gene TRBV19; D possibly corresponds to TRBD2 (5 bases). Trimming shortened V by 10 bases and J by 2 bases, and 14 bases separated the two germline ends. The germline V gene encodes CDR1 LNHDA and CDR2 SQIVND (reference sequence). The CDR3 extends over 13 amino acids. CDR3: CATQLDSQETQYF. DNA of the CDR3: TGTGCCACACAATTGGACTCTCAAGAGACCCAGTACTTC.

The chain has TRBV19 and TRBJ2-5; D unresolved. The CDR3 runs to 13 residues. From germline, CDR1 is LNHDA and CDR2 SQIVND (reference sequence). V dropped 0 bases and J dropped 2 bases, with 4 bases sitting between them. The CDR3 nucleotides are TGTGCCAGTAGTATAGAGCGGCAAGAGACCCAGTACTTC. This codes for CASSIERQETQYF.

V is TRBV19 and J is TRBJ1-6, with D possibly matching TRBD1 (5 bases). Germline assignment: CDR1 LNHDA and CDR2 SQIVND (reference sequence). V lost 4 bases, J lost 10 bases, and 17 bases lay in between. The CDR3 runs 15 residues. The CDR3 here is CASSNQRDYNSPLHF. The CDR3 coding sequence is TGTGCCAGTAGTAATCAACGGGACTACAACTCACCCCTCCACTTT.

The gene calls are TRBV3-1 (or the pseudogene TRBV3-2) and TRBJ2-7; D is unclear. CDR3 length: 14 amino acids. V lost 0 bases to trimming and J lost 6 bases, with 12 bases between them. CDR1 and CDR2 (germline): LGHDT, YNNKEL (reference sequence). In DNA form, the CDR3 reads TGTGCCAGCAGCCAAGACCGCTTTAGGAGCGAGCAGTACTTC. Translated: CASSQDRFRSEQYF.

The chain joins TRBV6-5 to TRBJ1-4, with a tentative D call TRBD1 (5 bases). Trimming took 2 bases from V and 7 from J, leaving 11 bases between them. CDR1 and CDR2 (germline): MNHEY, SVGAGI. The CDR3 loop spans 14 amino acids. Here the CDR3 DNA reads TGTGCCAGCAGTTACGGCAGGGTTGGTGAAAAACTGTTTTTT. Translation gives CASSYGRVGEKLFF.

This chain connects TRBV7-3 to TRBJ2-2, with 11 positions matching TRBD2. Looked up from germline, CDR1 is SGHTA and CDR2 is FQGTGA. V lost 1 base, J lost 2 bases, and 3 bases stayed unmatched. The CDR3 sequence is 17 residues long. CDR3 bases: TGTGCCAGCAGCTTAAGGGGACTAGCGGTAAACACCGGGGAGCTGTTTTTT. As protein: CASSLRGLAVNTGELFF.

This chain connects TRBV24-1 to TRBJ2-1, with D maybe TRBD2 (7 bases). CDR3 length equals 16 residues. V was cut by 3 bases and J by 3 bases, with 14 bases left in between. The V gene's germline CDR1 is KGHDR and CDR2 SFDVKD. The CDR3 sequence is CATSDPGGAYYNEQFF. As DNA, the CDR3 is TGTGCCACCAGTGATCCTGGGGGGGCTTACTACAATGAGCAGTTCTTC.

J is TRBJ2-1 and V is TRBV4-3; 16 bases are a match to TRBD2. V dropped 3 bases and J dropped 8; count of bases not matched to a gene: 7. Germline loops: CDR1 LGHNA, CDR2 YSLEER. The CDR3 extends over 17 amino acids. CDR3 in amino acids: CASSHQGTSGRGYEQFF. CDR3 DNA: TGCGCCAGCAGCCATCAAGGGACTAGCGGGAGGGGCTATGAGCAGTTCTTC.

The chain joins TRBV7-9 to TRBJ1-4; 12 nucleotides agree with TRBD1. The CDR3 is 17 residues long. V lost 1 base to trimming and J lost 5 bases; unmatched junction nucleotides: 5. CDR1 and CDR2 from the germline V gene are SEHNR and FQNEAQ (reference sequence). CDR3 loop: CASSLERDRGRNEKLFF. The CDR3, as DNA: TGTGCCAGCAGCTTAGAGAGGGACAGGGGGCGAAATGAAAAACTGTTTTTT.

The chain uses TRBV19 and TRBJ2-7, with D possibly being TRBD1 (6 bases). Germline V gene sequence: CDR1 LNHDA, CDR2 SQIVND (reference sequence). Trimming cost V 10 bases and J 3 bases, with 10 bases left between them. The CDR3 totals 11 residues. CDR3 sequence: CATADSYEQYF. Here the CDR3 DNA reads TGTGCCACCGCGGACAGCTACGAGCAGTACTTC. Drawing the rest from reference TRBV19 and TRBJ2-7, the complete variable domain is DGGITQSPKYLFRKEGQNVTLSCEQNLNHDAMYWYRQDPGQGLRLIYYSQIVNDFQKGDIAEGYSVSREKKESFPLTVTSAQKNPTAFYLCATADSYEQYFGPGTRLTVT.

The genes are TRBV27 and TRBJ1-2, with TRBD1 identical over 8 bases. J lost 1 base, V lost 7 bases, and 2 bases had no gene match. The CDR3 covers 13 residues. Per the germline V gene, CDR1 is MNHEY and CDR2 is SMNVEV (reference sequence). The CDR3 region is CASKTGGNYGYTF. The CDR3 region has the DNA TGTGCCAGCAAAACAGGGGGTAACTATGGCTACACCTTC.

The CDR3 DNA is TGTGCCAGCAGCTCTACCCTTTCGGACAGCTCCAGACCAGATACGCAGTATTTT. Amino acids: CASSSTLSDSSRPDTQYF. The rearrangement uses TRBV7-9 and TRBJ2-3, with D perhaps matching TRBD1 (6 bases). The germline V and J ends were trimmed by 4 bases and 4 bases, with 24 bases remaining between them. Germline loops: CDR1 SEHNR, CDR2 FQNEAQ (reference sequence). CDR3 length equals 18 residues.

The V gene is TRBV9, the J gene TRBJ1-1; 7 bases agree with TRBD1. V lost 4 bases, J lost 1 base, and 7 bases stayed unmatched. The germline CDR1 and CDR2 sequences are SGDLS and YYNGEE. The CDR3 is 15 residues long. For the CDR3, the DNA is TGTGCCAGCAGCCCCCACAGGGGCAAGAACACTGAAGCTTTCTTT. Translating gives CASSPHRGKNTEAFF.

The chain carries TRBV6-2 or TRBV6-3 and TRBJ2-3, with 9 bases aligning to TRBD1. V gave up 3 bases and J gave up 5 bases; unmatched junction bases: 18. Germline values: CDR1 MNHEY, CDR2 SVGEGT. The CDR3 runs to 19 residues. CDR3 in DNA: TGTGCCAGCAGTTATCGGGTTTTGGGGACAGGGTCAAATCTAGATACGCAGTATTTT. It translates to CASSYRVLGTGSNLDTQYF.

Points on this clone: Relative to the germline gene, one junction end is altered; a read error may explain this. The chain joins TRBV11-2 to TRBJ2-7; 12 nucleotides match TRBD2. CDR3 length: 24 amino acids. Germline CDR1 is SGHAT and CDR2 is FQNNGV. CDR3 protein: CASSLGSPPSRSSGRVGGSYEQYF. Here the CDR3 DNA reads TGTGCCAGCAGTTTAGGATCCCCCCCGTCGCGGTCTAGCGGGAGGGTCGGGGGCTCCTACGAGCAGTACTTC.

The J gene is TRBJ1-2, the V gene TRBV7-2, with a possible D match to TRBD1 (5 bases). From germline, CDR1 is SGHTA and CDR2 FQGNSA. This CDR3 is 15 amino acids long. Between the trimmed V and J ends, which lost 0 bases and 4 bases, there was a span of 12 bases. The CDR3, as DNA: TGTGCCAGCAGCTTAGCGCGGGGCGGCTTCTATGGCTACACCTTC. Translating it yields CASSLARGGFYGYTF.